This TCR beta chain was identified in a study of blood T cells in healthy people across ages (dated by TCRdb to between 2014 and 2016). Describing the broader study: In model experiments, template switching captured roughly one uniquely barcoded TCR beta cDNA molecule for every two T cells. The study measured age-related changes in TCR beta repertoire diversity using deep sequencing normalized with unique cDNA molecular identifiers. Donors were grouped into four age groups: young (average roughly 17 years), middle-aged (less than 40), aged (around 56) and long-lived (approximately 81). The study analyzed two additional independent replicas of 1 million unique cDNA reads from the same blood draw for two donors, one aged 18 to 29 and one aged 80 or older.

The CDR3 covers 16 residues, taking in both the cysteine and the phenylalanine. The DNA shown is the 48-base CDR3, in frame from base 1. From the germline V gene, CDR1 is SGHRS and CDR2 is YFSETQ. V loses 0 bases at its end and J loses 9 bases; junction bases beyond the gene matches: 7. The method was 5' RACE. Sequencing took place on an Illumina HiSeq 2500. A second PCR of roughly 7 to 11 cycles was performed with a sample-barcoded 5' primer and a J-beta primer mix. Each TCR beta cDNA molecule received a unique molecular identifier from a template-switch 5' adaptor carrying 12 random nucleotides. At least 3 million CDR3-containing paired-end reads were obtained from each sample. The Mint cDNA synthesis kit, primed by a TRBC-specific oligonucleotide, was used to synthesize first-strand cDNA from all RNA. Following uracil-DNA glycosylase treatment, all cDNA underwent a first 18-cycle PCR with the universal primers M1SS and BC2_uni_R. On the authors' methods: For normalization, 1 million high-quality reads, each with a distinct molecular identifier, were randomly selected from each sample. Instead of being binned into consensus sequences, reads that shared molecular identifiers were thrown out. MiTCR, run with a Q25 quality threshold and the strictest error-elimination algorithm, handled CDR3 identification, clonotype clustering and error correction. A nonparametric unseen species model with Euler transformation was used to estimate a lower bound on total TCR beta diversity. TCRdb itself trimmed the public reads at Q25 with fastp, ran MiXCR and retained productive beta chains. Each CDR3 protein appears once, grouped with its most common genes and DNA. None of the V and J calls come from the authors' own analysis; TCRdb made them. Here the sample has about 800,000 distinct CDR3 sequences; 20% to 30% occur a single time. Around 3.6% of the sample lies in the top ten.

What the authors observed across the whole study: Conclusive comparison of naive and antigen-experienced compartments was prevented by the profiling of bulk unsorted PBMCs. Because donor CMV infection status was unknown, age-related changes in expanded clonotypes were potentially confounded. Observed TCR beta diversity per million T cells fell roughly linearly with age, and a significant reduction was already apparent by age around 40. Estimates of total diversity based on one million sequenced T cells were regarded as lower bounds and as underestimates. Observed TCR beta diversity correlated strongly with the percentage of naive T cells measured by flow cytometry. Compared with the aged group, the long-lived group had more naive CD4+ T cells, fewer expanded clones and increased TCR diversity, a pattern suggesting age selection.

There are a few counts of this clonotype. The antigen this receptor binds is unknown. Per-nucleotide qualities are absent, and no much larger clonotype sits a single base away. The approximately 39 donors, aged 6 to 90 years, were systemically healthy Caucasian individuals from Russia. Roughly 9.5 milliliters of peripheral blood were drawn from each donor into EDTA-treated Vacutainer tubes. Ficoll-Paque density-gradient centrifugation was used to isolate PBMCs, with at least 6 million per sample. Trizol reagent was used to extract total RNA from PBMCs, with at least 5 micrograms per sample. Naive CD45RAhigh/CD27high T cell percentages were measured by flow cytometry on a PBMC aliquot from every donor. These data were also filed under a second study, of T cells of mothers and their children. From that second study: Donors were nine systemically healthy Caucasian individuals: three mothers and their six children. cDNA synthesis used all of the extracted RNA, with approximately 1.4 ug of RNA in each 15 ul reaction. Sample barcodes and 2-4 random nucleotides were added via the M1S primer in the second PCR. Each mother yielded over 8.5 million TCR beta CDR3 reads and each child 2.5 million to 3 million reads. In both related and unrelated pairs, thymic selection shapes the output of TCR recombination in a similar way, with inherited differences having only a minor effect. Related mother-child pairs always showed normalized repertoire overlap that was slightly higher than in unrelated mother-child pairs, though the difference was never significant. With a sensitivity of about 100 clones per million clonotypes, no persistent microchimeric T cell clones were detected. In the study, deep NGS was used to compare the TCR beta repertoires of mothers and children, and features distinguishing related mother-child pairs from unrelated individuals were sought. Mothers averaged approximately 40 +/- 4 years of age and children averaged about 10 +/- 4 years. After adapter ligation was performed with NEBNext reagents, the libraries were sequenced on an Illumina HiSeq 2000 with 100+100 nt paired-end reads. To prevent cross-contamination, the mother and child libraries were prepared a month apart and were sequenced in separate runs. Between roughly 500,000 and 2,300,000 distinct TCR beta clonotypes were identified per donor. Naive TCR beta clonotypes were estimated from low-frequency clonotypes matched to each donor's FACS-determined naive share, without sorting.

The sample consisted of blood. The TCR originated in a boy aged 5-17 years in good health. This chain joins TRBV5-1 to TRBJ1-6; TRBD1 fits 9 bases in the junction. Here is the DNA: TGCGCCAGCAGCTTGGCTCGGGGACAGGGCGGTTCACCCCTCCACTTT. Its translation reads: CASSLARGQGGSPLHF.